These T cell receptor beta chains were read from a single sample in a study of cytomegalovirus exposure and HLA in healthy donors. Some clones are missing from TCRdb's copy, which holds only in-frame ones; the method was immunoSEQ multiplex PCR. The sample carries roughly 180,000 clones, around 80% recorded once. Sequenced material: PBMCs. These receptors were obtained from a man in his forties in good health and CMV-seronegative. The CDR3 runs from the conserved cysteine through the conserved F or W. The order of the fields is V gene, D gene, clone size, J gene, CDR3 length, CDR3 protein, CDR3 DNA. A D gene is named only where the DNA matches it firmly. Clone size appears in some rows only: once, few, many, or a class for an expanded clone.

>TRBV11-3|TRBD1|-|TRBJ2-2|17
CASSPPGQALNTGELFF
TGTGCCAGCAGCCCTCCCGGACAGGCCTTGAACACCGGGGAGCTGTTTTTT
>TRBV18|TRBD1|-|TRBJ2-4|18
CASSPTGTGALAKNIQYF
TGTGCCAGCTCACCAACCGGGACAGGGGCCTTAGCCAAAAACATTCAGTACTTC
>TRBV11-2|TRBD1|-|TRBJ2-2|16
CASSSLAQGGTGELFF
TGTGCCAGCAGCTCGTTGGCACAGGGGGGCACCGGGGAGCTGTTTTTT
>TRBV6-1|-|-|TRBJ1-1|15
CASSESRWGLTEAFF
TGTGCCAGCAGTGAATCTCGGTGGGGGCTGACTGAAGCTTTCTTT
>TRBV4-1|-|-|TRBJ1-4|14
CASSQAGSNEKLFF
TGCGCCAGCAGCCAAGCCGGGTCTAATGAAAAACTGTTTTTT
>TRBV10-3|-|few|TRBJ1-5|13
CAISAATNQPQHF
TGTGCCATCAGTGCCGCTACCAATCAGCCCCAGCATTTT
>TRBV6-1|TRBD1|-|TRBJ2-7|16
CASSDSRQGATGEQYF
TGTGCCAGCAGTGATTCACGACAGGGGGCAACGGGGGAGCAGTACTTC
>TRBV9|TRBD2|-|TRBJ2-2|18
CASNPGTSGGASTGELFF
TGTGCCAGCAATCCCGGGACTAGCGGGGGGGCCAGCACCGGGGAGCTGTTTTTT
>TRBV6-1|TRBD1|-|TRBJ2-2|16
CASRERQGVNTGELFF
TGTGCCAGCAGAGAAAGGCAGGGGGTGAACACCGGGGAGCTGTTTTTT
>TRBV29-1|-|-|TRBJ1-3|13
CSVVDSSGNTIYF
TGCAGCGTTGTCGACAGCTCTGGAAACACCATATATTTT
>TRBV2|TRBD1|few|TRBJ1-1|14
CASSWDRVNTEAFF
TGTGCCAGCAGTTGGGACAGGGTGAACACTGAAGCTTTCTTT
>TRBV5-4|TRBD2|-|TRBJ2-1|16
CASSRAGAPSYNEQFF
TGTGCCAGCAGCCGAGCGGGGGCCCCCTCCTACAATGAGCAGTTCTTC
>TRBV9|TRBD2|-|TRBJ2-5|15
CASSVTSGIGQTQYF
TGTGCCAGCAGCGTGACTAGCGGGATCGGACAGACCCAGTACTTC
>TRBV18|-|-|TRBJ1-1|17
CASSPQGANLGNTEAFF
TGTGCCAGCTCCCCTCAAGGGGCAAACCTGGGGAACACTGAAGCTTTCTTT
>TRBV30|-|-|TRBJ2-2|13
CAGAHINTGELFF
TGTGCCGGGGCACACATAAACACCGGGGAGCTGTTTTTT
>TRBV19|TRBD1|-|TRBJ1-2|17
CASSISYQTGQADGYTF
TGTGCCAGTAGTATAAGTTACCAGACGGGACAGGCCGATGGCTACACCTTC
>TRBV9|TRBD1|-|TRBJ1-2|14
CASSAGTGRRGYTF
TGTGCCAGCAGCGCGGGGACAGGCAGGCGTGGCTACACCTTC
>TRBV28|TRBD2|-|TRBJ2-2|15
CASRASGGLPGELFF
TGTGCCAGCAGAGCAAGCGGGGGGCTGCCCGGGGAGCTGTTTTTT
>TRBV6-6|-|-|TRBJ1-3|14
CATRREASGNTIYF
TGTGCCACCCGGAGGGAAGCCTCTGGAAACACCATATATTTT
>TRBV7-3|TRBD1|few|TRBJ2-3|16
CASSAGTGSSTDTQYF
TGTGCCAGCAGCGCCGGGACAGGGAGTAGCACAGATACGCAGTATTTT
>TRBV30|-|-|TRBJ1-2|12
CAWTQGLDGYTF
TGTGCCTGGACTCAGGGACTTGATGGCTACACCTTC
>TRBV7-2|-|-|TRBJ1-2|13
CASSRGRGGGYTF
TGTGCCAGCAGTCGCGGCCGGGGGGGCGGCTACACCTTC
>TRBV7-8|-|few|TRBJ1-1|14
CASSLGEGNTEAFF
TGTGCCAGCAGCTTAGGAGAGGGGAACACTGAAGCTTTCTTT
>TRBV6-5|TRBD1|-|TRBJ2-7|14
CASSYVTGRYEQYF
TGTGCCAGCAGTTACGTGACAGGGAGATACGAGCAGTACTTC
>TRBV5-1|-|-|TRBJ1-1|14
CASSFSTAGAEAFF
TGCGCCAGCAGCTTTTCGACAGCGGGGGCTGAAGCTTTCTTT
>TRBV15|-|-|TRBJ1-4|15
CATSRVERRVEKLFF
TGTGCCACCAGCAGAGTGGAGAGGAGGGTTGAAAAACTGTTTTTT
>TRBV13|TRBD1|-|TRBJ2-5|16
CASSPRPDRGDETQYF
TGTGCCAGCAGCCCCCGCCCAGACAGGGGGGACGAGACCCAGTACTTC
>TRBV11-3|TRBD1|-|TRBJ1-1|14
CASSLTGGATEAFF
TGTGCCAGCAGCTTAACAGGGGGGGCAACTGAAGCTTTCTTT
>TRBV5-5|-|-|TRBJ2-7|15
CASSLYREMVYEQYF
TGTGCCAGCAGCTTATACAGGGAAATGGTCTACGAGCAGTACTTC
>TRBV11-3|-|-|TRBJ1-2|13
CASSSQRFYGYTF
TGTGCCAGCAGCTCCCAGAGGTTCTATGGCTACACCTTC
>TRBV5-8|TRBD2|-|TRBJ2-3|17
CASSPGPGTSGTDTQYF
TGTGCCAGCAGCCCGGGACCCGGGACTAGCGGCACAGATACGCAGTATTTT
>TRBV7-2|TRBD1|-|TRBJ1-2|15
CASSSKGDRGNGYTF
TGTGCCAGCAGCTCGAAGGGGGACAGGGGAAATGGCTACACCTTC
>TRBV18|-|-|TRBJ2-2|15
CASSPRTPNTGELFF
TGTGCCAGCTCACCACGGACACCCAACACCGGGGAGCTGTTTTTT